The rows below give T cell receptor beta chains drawn from one sample of a study of blood T cell repertoires in COVID-19. Only in-frame clones appear in the TCRdb table, and some are missing; sequencing was by immunoSEQ multiplex PCR. Of about 160,000 clones listed, approximately 85% were seen once; the top ten hold approximately 7.7%. The sequencing input was peripheral blood. The receptors come from a woman aged 55-75 years with COVID-19, enrolled during active disease. Both conserved end residues are part of each CDR3. A D gene is named only where the DNA matches it firmly.

d_call | v_call | cdr3_aa
- | TRBV30 | CACSWEGANEKLFF
- | TRBV19 | CASNNSNYGYTF
TRBD2 | TRBV7-2 | CASSLTGLAGVGEQFF
- | TRBV4-3 | CASSQDRGWGTQQETQYF
TRBD2 | TRBV9 | CASSPRGGNSYNEQFF
TRBD1 | TRBV15 | CATSRGIPGQGNEKLFF
TRBD1 | TRBV4-1 | CASSQGTGWYTEAFF
TRBD2 | TRBV5-1 | CASGASGAEETQYF
- | TRBV9 | CASSVVQGWGYTF
- | TRBV19 | CASSIIRQPQHF
TRBD2 | TRBV5-3 | CASDLGLAGRTYEQYF
TRBD2 | TRBV20-1 | CSASPSGVPDTQYF
TRBD2 | TRBV7-8 | CASSFPMTSGSSDTQYF
- | TRBV7-7 | CASSLDRSSYNEQFF
TRBD1 | TRBV6-5 | CASSRQGAGGYTF
TRBD1 | TRBV7-6 | CASSLRTGDNTEAFF